The following is a TCR beta chain sequence with its context. Enrolled ophthalmopathy patients presented with a Clinical Activity Score of at least 3, a NOSPECS grade of at least 4, and disease duration under 3 months. Exclusion of patients followed from uncontrolled infection, other autoimmune disease, pregnancy or lactation. The CDR3 regions of TCR beta were amplified from RNA transcripts. The primer set for the first-round RT-PCR of the TCR CDR3 was HTBI. TCRdb independently ran MiXCR on the multiplex PCR reads; one entry per CDR3 protein. The sample lists under 400,000 distinct CDR3 sequences, less than 20% occurring once. This sample stems from a study of T cells in Graves' hyperthyroidism and ophthalmopathy. Sequenced sample: blood. The clonotype was recovered from a middle-aged woman with Graves' ophthalmopathy.

The CDR3 spells CASSPTGPGQGLYSNQPQHF. In DNA, the CDR3 is TGTGCCAGCAGCCCGACCGGTCCGGGCCAAGGGCTCTATAGCAATCAGCCCCAGCATTTT. The V gene is TRBV4-2, the J gene TRBJ1-5; D is undetermined. The CDR3 has 20 residues. Germline V gives CDR1 LGHNA, CDR2 YNFKEQ. V lost 4 bases to trimming and J lost 0 bases, with 25 bases between them.